Listed below are T cell receptor beta chains from one sample, sequenced in a study of blood T cell repertoires in COVID-19. Libraries were prepared by immunoSEQ multiplex PCR; TCRdb keeps only in-frame clonotypes and omits some of them. The repertoire holds 55,000 to 75,000 clones, with 65% to 85% as singletons. The specimen sequenced was peripheral blood. All receptors come from a human donor in a cohort sampled during active COVID-19. Both conserved end residues are part of each CDR3. D genes are given only for firm matches. Clone size, where shown, is once, few, many, or a class for clones that have expanded.

TGTGCCACCAGTGTCCACCGGGACACCCCTTGGGAAAAACTGTTTTTT CATSVHRDTPWEKLFF TRBJ1-4 TRBV24-1 - -
TGTGCCAGCAGCGTAGGAGGGGAGACCCAGTACTTC CASSVGGETQYF TRBJ2-5 TRBV9 - -
TGTGCCAGCAGCCCGGGGACAGGGACGGGAGAGACCCAGTACTTC CASSPGTGTGETQYF TRBJ2-5 TRBV9 - TRBD1
TGTGCCAGCAGCCCTAAACCACAAGAGACCCAGTACTTC CASSPKPQETQYF TRBJ2-5 TRBV3-1/TRBV3-2 - -
TGTGCCAGCTCACCCGTGAGTGTGGAGACCCAGTACTTC CASSPVSVETQYF TRBJ2-5 TRBV18 few -
TGTGCCAGTACCCCCGGGGGCGGGGGGGCGCGGGAGCTGTTTTTT CASTPGGGGARELFF TRBJ2-2 TRBV7-2 - TRBD2
TGTGCCACCAGCGACTCCGGGACAGGACACAATGAGCAGTTCTTC CATSDSGTGHNEQFF TRBJ2-1 TRBV24-1 few TRBD1
TGTGCCAGCAGCTCACAGGGGAACACTGAAGCTTTCTTT CASSSQGNTEAFF TRBJ1-1 TRBV12-3/TRBV12-4 - -
TGCGCCAGCAGTCAGGGAAGTGGGGCCAACGTCCTGACTTTC CASSQGSGANVLTF TRBJ2-6 TRBV5-1 - -
TGTGCCTGGAGCGATATGGACTCAGATACGCAGTATTTT CAWSDMDSDTQYF TRBJ2-3 TRBV30 - -
TGTGCCATCAGTCCGGGACAGGTGAACACCGGGGAGCTGTTTTTT CAISPGQVNTGELFF TRBJ2-2 TRBV10-3 - TRBD1
TGTGCCAGCTCACCACTTCGGGACAGCGAGCAGTACTTC CASSPLRDSEQYF TRBJ2-7 TRBV18 - TRBD1
TGTGCCAGCAAGGATCCGAGACAGGGCTCCTTTAGCTCCTACGAGCAGTACTTC CASKDPRQGSFSSYEQYF TRBJ2-7 TRBV6-7 few TRBD1
TGCGCCAGCAGCTTCCAGGGGGCCGGGGAGCTGTTTTTT CASSFQGAGELFF TRBJ2-2 TRBV5-1 - TRBD1
TGTGCCAGCAGCACCCGGACTAGCGACGGGGAGCTGTTTTTT CASSTRTSDGELFF TRBJ2-2 TRBV7-6 - TRBD2
TGTGCCAGTAAGTCGACAGGGGGGTCCTACAATGAGCAGTTCTTC CASKSTGGSYNEQFF TRBJ2-1 TRBV19 - TRBD1
TGTGCCAGCTCACCTGACAGGGGTGGAAAGACCCAGTACTTC CASSPDRGGKTQYF TRBJ2-5 TRBV18 - TRBD1
TGTGCCAGCTCACCACCAGGGGCAAGGCCCCAGCATTTT CASSPPGARPQHF TRBJ1-5 TRBV18 few -
TGTGCCAGCAGCCAAAAAGTTGGCGGCCCCGGCGGTGGGGCCAACGTCCTGACTTTC CASSQKVGGPGGGANVLTF TRBJ2-6 TRBV3-1/TRBV3-2 - -
TGTGCCAGCAGCTTGACAGGGGTCGACACTGAAGCTTTCTTT CASSLTGVDTEAFF TRBJ1-1 TRBV14 once TRBD1
TGTGCCAGCGGTCCACTAATGGGTCGGCCCCTCCACTTT CASGPLMGRPLHF TRBJ1-6 TRBV2 - -
TGTGCCAGCAGTGAAGCAGGAGACGCCTATGGCTACACCTTC CASSEAGDAYGYTF TRBJ1-2 TRBV6-1 - -
TGTGCCATCTCTCTGGGGGCCGCATACTATGGCTACACCTTC CAISLGAAYYGYTF TRBJ1-2 TRBV10-3 - -
TGTGCCAGCAGAAGAAGGGGACAGACCACAGATACGCAGTATTTT CASRRRGQTTDTQYF TRBJ2-3 TRBV9 - TRBD1
TGTGCCAGCAGTCAACTGGGGGGGAGAAACACCGGGGAGCTGTTTTTT CASSQLGGRNTGELFF TRBJ2-2 TRBV7-3 - TRBD2